Listed here is a single T cell receptor beta chain. Authors' processing steps: Amplified reference gene primers provided the basis for estimating nucleated cell counts. Using immunoSEQ multiplex PCR, the repertoire was profiled, and TCRdb retains in-frame clones only, with some absent. Clone size and V and J calls were adopted from that table, with D and trimming inferred from the DNA. The table records some 170,000 clones, roughly 88% of them present only once. These data originate in a study of blood T cell repertoires in COVID-19. Deletions cut 4 bases from V and 1 base from J, with 11 bases between. Germline lookup yields CDR1 SGHNT and CDR2 YYREEE (reference sequence). The CDR3 has 15 residues.

This chain connects TRBV5-4 to TRBJ2-2; TRBD1 is a possible D gene (6 bases). The TCR comes from a man aged 45 to 65 who had recovered from COVID-19. Sequencing was done on a sample of PBMCs or T cells enriched from blood (not recorded which). The CDR3 nucleotides are TGTGCCAGCAGCCCCCGGGACAAGAACACCGGGGAGCTGTTTTTT. Translation: CASSPRDKNTGELFF.